The clone carrying this TCR beta chain was counted many times. The target antigen is unknown. TCR beta CDR3 regions were amplified from RNA transcripts. With the HTBI primer set, the TCR CDR3 went through a first round of RT-PCR. A single record per CDR3 protein comes from TCRdb applying MiXCR to the multiplex PCR reads. The sample shows some 440,000 distinct CDR3 sequences, around a sixth of them seen only once. The record originates from a study of T cells in Graves' hyperthyroidism and ophthalmopathy. Findings of the study overall: In simple terms, a model built on 13 V-J features told ophthalmopathy apart from stable hyperthyroidism. Within blood appeared most thyroid clonotypes that had expanded above 0.001.

V was clipped by 7 bases and J by 7 bases; unmatched bases: 16. The CDR3 is 16 amino acids. Germline V lookup: CDR1 SNHLY, CDR2 FYNNEI. The sequence came from a woman aged 18-30 years with Graves' hyperthyroidism. This chain uses TRBV2 with TRBJ2-1; 7 bases fit TRBD1. Sequenced input: blood. The chain's CDR3 is CASIQITGEIGNEQFF. CDR3 coding DNA: TGTGCCAGCATTCAAATAACAGGGGAAATCGGGAATGAGCAGTTCTTC.